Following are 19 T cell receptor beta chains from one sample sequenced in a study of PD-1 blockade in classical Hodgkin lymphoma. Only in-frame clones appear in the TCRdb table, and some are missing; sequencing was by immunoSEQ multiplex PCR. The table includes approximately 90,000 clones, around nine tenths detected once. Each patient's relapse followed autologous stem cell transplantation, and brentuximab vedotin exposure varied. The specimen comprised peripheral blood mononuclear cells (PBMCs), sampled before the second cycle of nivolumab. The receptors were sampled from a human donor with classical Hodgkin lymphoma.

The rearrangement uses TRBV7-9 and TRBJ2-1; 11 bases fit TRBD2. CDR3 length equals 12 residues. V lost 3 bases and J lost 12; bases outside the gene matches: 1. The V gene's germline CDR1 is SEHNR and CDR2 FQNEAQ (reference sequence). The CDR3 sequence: CASSLLAGGQFF. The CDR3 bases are TGTGCCAGCAGCTTGCTAGCGGGAGGGCAGTTCTTC.

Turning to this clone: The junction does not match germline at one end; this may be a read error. The CDR3 reads CSAIPFSF. The CDR3, as DNA: TGCAGTGCTATCCCCTTCTCTTTT. The J gene is TRBJ1-4, the V gene TRBV20-1; no reliable D call. Germline V gene data show CDR1 as DFQATT and CDR2 as SNEGSKA (reference sequence). The CDR3 consists of 8 residues.

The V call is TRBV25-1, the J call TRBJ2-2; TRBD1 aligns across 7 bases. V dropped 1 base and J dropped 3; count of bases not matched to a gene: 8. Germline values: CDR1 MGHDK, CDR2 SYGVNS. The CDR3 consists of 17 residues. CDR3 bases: TGTGCCAGCAGTGAATCTCGTATAGGGGGCTACACCGGGGAGCTGTTTTTT. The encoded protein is CASSESRIGGYTGELFF.

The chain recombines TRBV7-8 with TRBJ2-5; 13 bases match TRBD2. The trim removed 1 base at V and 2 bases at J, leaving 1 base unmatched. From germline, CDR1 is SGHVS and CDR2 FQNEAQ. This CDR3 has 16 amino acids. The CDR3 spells CASSLGTSGSQETQYF. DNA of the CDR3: TGTGCCAGCAGCTTAGGGACTAGCGGGAGTCAAGAGACCCAGTACTTC.

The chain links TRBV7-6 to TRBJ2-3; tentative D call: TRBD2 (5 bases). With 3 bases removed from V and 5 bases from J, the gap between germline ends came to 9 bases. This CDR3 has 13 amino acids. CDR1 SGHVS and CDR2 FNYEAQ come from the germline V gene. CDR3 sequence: CASSFGGGDTQYF. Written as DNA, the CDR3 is TGTGCCAGCAGCTTTGGAGGAGGAGATACGCAGTATTTT. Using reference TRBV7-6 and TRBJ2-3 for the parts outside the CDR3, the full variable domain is GAGVSQSPRYKVTKRGQDVALRCDPISGHVSLYWYRQALGQGPEFLTYFNYEAQQDKSGLPNDRFSAERPEGSISTLTIQRTEQRDSAMYRCASSFGGGDTQYFGPGTRLTVL.

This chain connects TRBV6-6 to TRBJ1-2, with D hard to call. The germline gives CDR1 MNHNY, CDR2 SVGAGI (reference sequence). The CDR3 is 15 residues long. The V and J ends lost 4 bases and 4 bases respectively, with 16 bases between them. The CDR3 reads CASSSRPPLGYGYTF. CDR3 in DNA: TGTGCCAGCAGTTCCCGCCCACCTTTGGGCTATGGCTACACCTTC.

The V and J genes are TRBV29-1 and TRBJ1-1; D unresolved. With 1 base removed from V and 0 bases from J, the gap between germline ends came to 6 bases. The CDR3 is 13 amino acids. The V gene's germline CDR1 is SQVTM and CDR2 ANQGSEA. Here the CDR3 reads CSVEGSVNTEAFF. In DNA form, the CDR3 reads TGCAGCGTTGAAGGGTCGGTGAACACTGAAGCTTTCTTT.

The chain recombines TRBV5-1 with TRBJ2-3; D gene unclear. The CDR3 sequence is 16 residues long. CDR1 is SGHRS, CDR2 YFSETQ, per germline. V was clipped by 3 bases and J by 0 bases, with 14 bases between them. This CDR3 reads CASSSRAQASTDTQYF. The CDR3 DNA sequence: TGCGCCAGCAGCTCCCGTGCCCAGGCTAGCACAGATACGCAGTATTTT. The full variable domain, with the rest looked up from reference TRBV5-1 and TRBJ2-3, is KAGVTQTPRYLIKTRGQQVTLSCSPISGHRSVSWYQQTPGQGLQFLFEYFSETQRNKGNFPGRFSGRQFSNSRSEMNVSTLELGDSALYLCASSSRAQASTDTQYFGPGTRLTVL.

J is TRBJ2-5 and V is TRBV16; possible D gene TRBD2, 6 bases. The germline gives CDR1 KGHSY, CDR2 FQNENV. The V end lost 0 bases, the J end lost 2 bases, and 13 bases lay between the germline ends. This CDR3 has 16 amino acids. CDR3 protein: CASSQSRRGMQETQYF. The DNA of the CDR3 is TGTGCCAGCAGCCAATCGCGGCGGGGCATGCAAGAGACCCAGTACTTC.

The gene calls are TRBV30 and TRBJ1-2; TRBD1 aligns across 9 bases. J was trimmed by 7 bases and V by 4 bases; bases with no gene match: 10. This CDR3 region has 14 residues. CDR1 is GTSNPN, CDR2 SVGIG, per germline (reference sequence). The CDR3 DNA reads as TGTGCCTGGACTCCGGGACAGGGACTTAGTGGCTACACCTTC. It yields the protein CAWTPGQGLSGYTF.

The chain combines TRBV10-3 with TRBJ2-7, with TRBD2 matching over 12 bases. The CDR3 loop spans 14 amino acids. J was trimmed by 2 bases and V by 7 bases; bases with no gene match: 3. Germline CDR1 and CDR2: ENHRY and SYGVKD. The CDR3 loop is CAITRTSGAYEQYF. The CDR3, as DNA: TGTGCCATCACCAGGACTAGCGGGGCCTACGAGCAGTACTTC.

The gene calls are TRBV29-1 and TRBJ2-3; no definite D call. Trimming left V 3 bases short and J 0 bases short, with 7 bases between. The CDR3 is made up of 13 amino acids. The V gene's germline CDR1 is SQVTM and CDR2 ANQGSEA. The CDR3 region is CSVDTYSTDTQYF. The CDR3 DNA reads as TGCAGCGTTGATACATATAGCACAGATACGCAGTATTTT.

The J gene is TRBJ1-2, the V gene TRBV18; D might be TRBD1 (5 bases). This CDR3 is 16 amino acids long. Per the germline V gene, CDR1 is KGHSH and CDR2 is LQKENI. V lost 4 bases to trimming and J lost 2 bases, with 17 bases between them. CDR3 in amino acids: CASSRTLQAPNYGYTF. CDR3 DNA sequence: TGTGCCAGCTCACGGACCCTACAGGCTCCAAACTATGGCTACACCTTC.

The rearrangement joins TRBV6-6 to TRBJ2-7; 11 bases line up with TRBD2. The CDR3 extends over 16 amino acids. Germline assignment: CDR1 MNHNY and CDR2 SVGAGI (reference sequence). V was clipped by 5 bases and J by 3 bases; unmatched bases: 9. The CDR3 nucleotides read TGTGCCAGCAGTCGACCCGGGACTAGCGGACTCTACGAGCAGTACTTC. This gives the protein CASSRPGTSGLYEQYF.

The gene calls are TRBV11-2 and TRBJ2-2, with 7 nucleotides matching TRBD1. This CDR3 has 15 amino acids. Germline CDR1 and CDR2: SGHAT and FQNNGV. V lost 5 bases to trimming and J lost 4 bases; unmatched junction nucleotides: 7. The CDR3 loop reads CASSPSGQSTGELFF. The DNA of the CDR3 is TGTGCCAGCAGCCCCTCGGGACAGAGCACCGGGGAGCTGTTTTTT. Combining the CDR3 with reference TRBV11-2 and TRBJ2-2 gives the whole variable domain EAGVAQSPRYKIIEKRQSVAFWCNPISGHATLYWYQQILGQGPKLLIQFQNNGVVDDSQLPKDRFSAERLKGVDSTLKIQPAKLEDSAVYLCASSPSGQSTGELFFGEGSRLTVL.

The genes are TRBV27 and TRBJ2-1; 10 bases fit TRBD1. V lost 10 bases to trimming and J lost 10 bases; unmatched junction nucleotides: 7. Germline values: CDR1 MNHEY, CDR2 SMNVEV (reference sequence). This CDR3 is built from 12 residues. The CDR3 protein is CAIGTGAGEQFF. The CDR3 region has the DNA TGTGCCATCGGGACAGGGGCGGGGGAGCAGTTCTTC.

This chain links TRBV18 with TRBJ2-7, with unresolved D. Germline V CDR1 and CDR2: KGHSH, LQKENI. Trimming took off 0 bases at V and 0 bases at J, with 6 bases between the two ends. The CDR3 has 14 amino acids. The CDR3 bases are TGTGCCAGCTCACCACCGGCCAGCTCCTACGAGCAGTACTTC. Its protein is CASSPPASSYEQYF.

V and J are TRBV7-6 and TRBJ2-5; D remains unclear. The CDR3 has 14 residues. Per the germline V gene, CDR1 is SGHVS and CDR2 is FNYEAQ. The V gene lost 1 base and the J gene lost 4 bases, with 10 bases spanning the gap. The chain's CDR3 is CASSLGNLRETQYF. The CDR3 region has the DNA TGTGCCAGCAGCTTAGGGAACCTCCGAGAGACCCAGTACTTC.

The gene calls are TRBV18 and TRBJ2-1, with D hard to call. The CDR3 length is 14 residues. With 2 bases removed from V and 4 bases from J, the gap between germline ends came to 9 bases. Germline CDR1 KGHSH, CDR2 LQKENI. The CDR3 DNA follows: TGTGCCAGCTCACCATTTAACACTTACAATGAGCAGTTCTTC. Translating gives CASSPFNTYNEQFF.